The clone carrying this T cell receptor beta chain appeared many times. Its antigen remains unknown. These data originate in a study of T-cell reconstitution after alpha-beta-depleted transplantation in children. Unmatched junction bases numbered 14, after V lost 2 bases and J lost 8 bases. The germline gives CDR1 DFQATT, CDR2 SNEGSKA (reference sequence). The CDR3 length is 16 residues. Unique molecular identifiers were incorporated into the prepared TCRbeta library. TCRdb called the PCR reads again in MiXCR, with one record for every CDR3 protein. The repertoire holds approximately 290,000 distinct CDR3 sequences, with around a tenth as singletons. Study results and caveats: After transplant, high TCRbeta diversity at day 60 in some patients arose from surviving recipient T cells and thymic progenitors. Several hundred graft clones that had expanded were reportedly the source of alpha-beta T cells about two months after transplant. At one year after transplant, newly produced T cells mostly accounted for T-cell counts and diversity.

The chain carries TRBV20-1 and TRBJ2-1; TRBD2 matches 8 bases. The receptor's source is a male patient between 2 and 10 years old who had a stem cell transplant for chronic granulomatous disease, so the T cells may come from the graft donor. This material consisted of peripheral blood, taken 180 days after TCRalphabeta/CD19-depleted stem cell transplant. The CDR3 protein is CSARHSTSARIDEQFF. As DNA, the CDR3 is TGCAGTGCTAGACACTCGACTAGCGCTCGTATAGATGAGCAGTTCTTC.